Listed below are T cell receptor beta chains from one sample, sequenced in a study of long-term antiretroviral therapy in people with HIV. Profiling relied on immunoSEQ multiplex PCR, and the TCRdb table lists in-frame clones only, not all of them. The sample has 15,000 to 20,000 clones; around 85% are singletons. The source was unsorted PBMCs, collected 0.9 years after starting antiretroviral therapy. These receptors all come from a young man with HIV. Each CDR3 is given with its conserved first and last residue. Each record gives: V gene, clone size, D gene, J gene, CDR3 protein, CDR3 DNA. The D gene is left open where the match is weak. Clone size is not always given. Where it is, it says once, few, many or a class for expanded clones.

V gene: TRBV6-1
clone size: NA
D gene: NA
J gene: TRBJ2-5
CDR3 protein: CASSATEETQYF
CDR3 DNA: TGTGCCAGCAGCGCGACTGAAGAGACCCAGTACTTC

V gene: TRBV29-1
clone size: NA
D gene: NA
J gene: TRBJ1-4
CDR3 protein: CSVRERGDGLYEKLFF
CDR3 DNA: TGCAGCGTAAGGGAGAGAGGGGACGGCTTGTATGAAAAGCTGTTTTTT

V gene: TRBV1
clone size: once
D gene: NA
J gene: TRBJ2-5
CDR3 protein: CTSSQELPLLGETQYF
CDR3 DNA: TGCACCAGCAGCCAAGAGCTCCCCCTCCTCGGAGAGACCCAGTACTTC

V gene: TRBV10-3
clone size: NA
D gene: TRBD2
J gene: TRBJ2-3
CDR3 protein: CAISPWTSGGVADTQYF
CDR3 DNA: TGTGCCATCAGTCCCTGGACTAGCGGGGGGGTAGCAGATACGCAGTATTTT

V gene: TRBV7-9
clone size: NA
D gene: TRBD2
J gene: TRBJ2-1
CDR3 protein: CASSLKTSGGPTYNEQFF
CDR3 DNA: TGTGCCAGCAGCCTTAAGACTAGCGGGGGGCCAACCTACAATGAGCAGTTCTTC

V gene: TRBV5-6
clone size: NA
D gene: NA
J gene: TRBJ1-1
CDR3 protein: CASSPGDTEAFF
CDR3 DNA: TGTGCCAGCAGCCCCGGTGACACTGAAGCTTTCTTT

V gene: TRBV10-2
clone size: NA
D gene: NA
J gene: TRBJ2-3
CDR3 protein: CASSERSVTSQYF
CDR3 DNA: TGCGCCAGCAGTGAAAGGTCTGTCACGTCGCAGTATTTT

V gene: TRBV6-5
clone size: NA
D gene: NA
J gene: TRBJ1-2
CDR3 protein: CATRPEVNYGYTF
CDR3 DNA: TGTGCCACCCGACCGGAGGTAAACTATGGCTACACCTTC

V gene: TRBV6-5
clone size: NA
D gene: NA
J gene: TRBJ1-5
CDR3 protein: CASGVQPQHF
CDR3 DNA: TGTGCCAGCGGGGTCCAGCCCCAGCATTTT

V gene: TRBV6-1
clone size: NA
D gene: NA
J gene: TRBJ1-5
CDR3 protein: CASSERALTVGQPQHF
CDR3 DNA: TGTGCCAGCAGTGAACGGGCTTTAACAGTTGGACAGCCCCAGCATTTT

V gene: TRBV2
clone size: NA
D gene: TRBD1
J gene: TRBJ1-2
CDR3 protein: CASRKGTVDGYTF
CDR3 DNA: TGTGCCAGCAGGAAAGGGACAGTTGATGGCTACACCTTC

V gene: TRBV5-6
clone size: NA
D gene: NA
J gene: TRBJ1-4
CDR3 protein: CASSLTGVTNEKLFF
CDR3 DNA: TGTGCCAGCAGCCTGACAGGCGTAACTAATGAAAAACTGTTTTTT

V gene: TRBV5-1
clone size: NA
D gene: NA
J gene: TRBJ1-2
CDR3 protein: CASSLSRDMANYGYTF
CDR3 DNA: TGCGCCAGCAGCTTGAGTCGGGACATGGCTAACTATGGCTACACCTTC

V gene: TRBV4-1
clone size: NA
D gene: NA
J gene: TRBJ1-1
CDR3 protein: CASSQDLFGRTNTEAFF
CDR3 DNA: TGCGCCAGCAGCCAAGATCTTTTCGGCCGGACTAACACTGAAGCTTTCTTT

V gene: TRBV6-4
clone size: NA
D gene: TRBD1
J gene: TRBJ1-6
CDR3 protein: CASSDSRREKRTGRNSPLHF
CDR3 DNA: TGTGCCAGCAGTGACTCGAGGCGGGAAAAGCGGACAGGGAGGAATTCACCCCTCCACTTT

V gene: TRBV28
clone size: NA
D gene: NA
J gene: TRBJ1-2
CDR3 protein: CASSLPGMVDRNYGYTF
CDR3 DNA: TGTGCCAGCAGTTTACCGGGTATGGTCGATCGAAACTATGGCTACACCTTC

V gene: TRBV4-2
clone size: NA
D gene: TRBD1
J gene: TRBJ2-5
CDR3 protein: CASSQVDREETQYF
CDR3 DNA: TGTGCCAGCAGCCAAGTGGACAGGGAAGAGACCCAGTACTTC